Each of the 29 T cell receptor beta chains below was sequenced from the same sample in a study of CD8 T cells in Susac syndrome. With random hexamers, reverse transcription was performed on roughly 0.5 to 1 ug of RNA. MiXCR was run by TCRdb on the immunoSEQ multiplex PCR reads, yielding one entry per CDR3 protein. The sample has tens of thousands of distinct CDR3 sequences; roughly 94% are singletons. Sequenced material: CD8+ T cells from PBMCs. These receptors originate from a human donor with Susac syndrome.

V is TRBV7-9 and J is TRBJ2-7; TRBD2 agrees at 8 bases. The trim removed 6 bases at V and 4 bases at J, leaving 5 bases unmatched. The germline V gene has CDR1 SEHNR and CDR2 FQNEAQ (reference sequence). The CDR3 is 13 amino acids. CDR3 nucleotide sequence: TGTGCCAGCAGGGGTAGCGGGGTGTACGAGCAGTACTTC. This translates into CASRGSGVYEQYF.

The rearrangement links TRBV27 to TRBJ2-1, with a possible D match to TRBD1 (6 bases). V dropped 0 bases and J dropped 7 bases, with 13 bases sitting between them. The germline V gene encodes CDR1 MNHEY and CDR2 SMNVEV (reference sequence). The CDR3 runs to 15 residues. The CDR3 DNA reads TGTGCCAGCAGTTTATCCAGGGGCCATGGGAATGAGCAGTTCTTC. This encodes CASSLSRGHGNEQFF.

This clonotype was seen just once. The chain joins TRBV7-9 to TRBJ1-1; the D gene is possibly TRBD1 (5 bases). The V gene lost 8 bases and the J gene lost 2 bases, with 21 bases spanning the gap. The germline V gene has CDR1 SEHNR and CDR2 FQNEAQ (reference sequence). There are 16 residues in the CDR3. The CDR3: CASQAPFQGTNTEAFF. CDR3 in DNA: TGTGCCAGCCAAGCCCCTTTCCAGGGCACAAACACTGAAGCTTTCTTT.

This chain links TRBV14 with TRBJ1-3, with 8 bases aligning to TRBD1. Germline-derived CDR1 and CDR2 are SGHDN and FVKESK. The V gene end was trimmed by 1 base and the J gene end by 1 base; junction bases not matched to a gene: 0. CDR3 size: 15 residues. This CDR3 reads CASSQGDRSGNTIYF. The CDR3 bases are TGTGCCAGCAGCCAAGGGGACAGGTCTGGAAACACCATATATTTT.

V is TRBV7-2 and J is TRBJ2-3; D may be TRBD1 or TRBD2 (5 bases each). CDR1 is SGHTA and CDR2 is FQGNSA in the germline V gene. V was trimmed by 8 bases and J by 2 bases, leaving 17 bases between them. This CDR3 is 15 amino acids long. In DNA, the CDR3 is TGTGCCAGCGGCCCTCGGGACGGATACACAGATACGCAGTATTTT. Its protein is CASGPRDGYTDTQYF.

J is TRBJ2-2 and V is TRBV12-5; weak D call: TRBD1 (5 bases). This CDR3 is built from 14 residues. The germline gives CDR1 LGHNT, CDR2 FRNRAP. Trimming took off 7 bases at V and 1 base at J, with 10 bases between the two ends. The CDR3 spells CASASDMNTGELFF. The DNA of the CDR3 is TGTGCTAGTGCCTCGGACATGAACACCGGGGAGCTGTTTTTT.

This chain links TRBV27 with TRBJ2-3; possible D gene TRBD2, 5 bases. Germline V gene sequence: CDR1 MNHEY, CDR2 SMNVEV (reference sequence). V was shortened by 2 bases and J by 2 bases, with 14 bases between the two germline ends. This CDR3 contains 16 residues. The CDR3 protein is CASSLTPSGFTDTQYF. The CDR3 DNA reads TGTGCCAGCAGTTTAACCCCCTCGGGGTTCACAGATACGCAGTATTTT.

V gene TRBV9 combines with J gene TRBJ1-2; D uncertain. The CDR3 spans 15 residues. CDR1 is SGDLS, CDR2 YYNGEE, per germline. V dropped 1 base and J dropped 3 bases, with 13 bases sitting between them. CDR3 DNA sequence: TGTGCCAGCAGCGTAACCGAGGGAGGTCACTATGGCTACACCTTC. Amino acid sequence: CASSVTEGGHYGYTF.

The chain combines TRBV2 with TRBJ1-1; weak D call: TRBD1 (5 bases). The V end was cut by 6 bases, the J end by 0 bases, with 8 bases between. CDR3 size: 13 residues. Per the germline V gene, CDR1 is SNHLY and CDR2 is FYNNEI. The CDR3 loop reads CASRGEMNTEAFF. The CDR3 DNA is TGTGCCAGCAGGGGGGAGATGAACACTGAAGCTTTCTTT.

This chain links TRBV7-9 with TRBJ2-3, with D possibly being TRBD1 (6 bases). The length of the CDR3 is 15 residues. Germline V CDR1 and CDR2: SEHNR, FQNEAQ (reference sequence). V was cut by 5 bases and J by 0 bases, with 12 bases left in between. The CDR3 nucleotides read TGTGCCAGCAGCGAGACAGGCGCCAGCACAGATACGCAGTATTTT. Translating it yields CASSETGASTDTQYF.

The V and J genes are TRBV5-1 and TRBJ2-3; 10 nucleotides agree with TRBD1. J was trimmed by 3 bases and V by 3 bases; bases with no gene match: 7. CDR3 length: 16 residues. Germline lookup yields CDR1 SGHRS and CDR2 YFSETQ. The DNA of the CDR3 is TGCGCCAGCAGCTCGTTCCGGGACAGGGGTACAGATACGCAGTATTTT. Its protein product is CASSSFRDRGTDTQYF.

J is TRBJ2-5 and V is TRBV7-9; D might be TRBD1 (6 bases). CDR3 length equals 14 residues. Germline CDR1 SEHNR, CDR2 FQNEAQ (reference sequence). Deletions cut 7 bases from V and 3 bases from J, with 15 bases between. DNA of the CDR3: TGTGCCAGCACTTATGTGGGACATGAAGAGACCCAGTACTTC. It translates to CASTYVGHEETQYF.

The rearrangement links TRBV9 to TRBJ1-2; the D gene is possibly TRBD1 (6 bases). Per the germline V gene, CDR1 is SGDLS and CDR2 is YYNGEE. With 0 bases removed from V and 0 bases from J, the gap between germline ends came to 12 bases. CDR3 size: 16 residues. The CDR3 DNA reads TGTGCCAGCAGCGTAGGGGCGCGGGGGCCTAACTATGGCTACACCTTC. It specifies CASSVGARGPNYGYTF.

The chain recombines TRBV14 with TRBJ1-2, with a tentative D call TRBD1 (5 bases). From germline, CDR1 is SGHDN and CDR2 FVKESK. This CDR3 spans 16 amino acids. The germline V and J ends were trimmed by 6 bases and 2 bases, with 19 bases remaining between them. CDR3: CASSYGASWRNYGYTF. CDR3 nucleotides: TGTGCCAGCAGTTACGGGGCCAGCTGGCGAAACTATGGCTACACCTTC.

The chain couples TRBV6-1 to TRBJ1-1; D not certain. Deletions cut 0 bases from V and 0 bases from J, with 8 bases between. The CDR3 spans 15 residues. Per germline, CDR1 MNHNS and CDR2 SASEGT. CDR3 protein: CASSEAASLNTEAFF. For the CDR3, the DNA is TGTGCCAGCAGTGAAGCCGCCAGTCTGAACACTGAAGCTTTCTTT.

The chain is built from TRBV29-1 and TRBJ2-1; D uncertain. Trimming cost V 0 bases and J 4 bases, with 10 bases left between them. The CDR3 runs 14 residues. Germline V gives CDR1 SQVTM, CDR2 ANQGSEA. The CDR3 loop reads CSVEDRGRYNEQFF. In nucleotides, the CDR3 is TGCAGCGTTGAAGATCGAGGTCGTTACAATGAGCAGTTCTTC.

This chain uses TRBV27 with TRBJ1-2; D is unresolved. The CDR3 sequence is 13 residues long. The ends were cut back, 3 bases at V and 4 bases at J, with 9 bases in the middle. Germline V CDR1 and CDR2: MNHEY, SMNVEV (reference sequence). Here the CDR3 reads CASSFGVFYGYTF. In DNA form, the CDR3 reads TGTGCCAGCAGTTTTGGGGTTTTCTATGGCTACACCTTC.

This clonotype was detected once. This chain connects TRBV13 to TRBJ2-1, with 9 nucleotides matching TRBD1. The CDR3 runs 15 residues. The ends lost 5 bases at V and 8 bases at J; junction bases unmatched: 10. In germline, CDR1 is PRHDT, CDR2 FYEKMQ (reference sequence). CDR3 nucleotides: TGTGCCAGCAGCAATGCGGGACAGGGTAGAGATGAGCAGTTCTTC. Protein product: CASSNAGQGRDEQFF. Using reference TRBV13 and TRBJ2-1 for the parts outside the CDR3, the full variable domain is AAGVIQSPRHLIKEKRETATLKCYPIPRHDTVYWYQQGPGQDPQFLISFYEKMQSDKGSIPDRFSAQQFSDYHSELNMSSLELGDSALYFCASSNAGQGRDEQFFGPGTRLTVL.

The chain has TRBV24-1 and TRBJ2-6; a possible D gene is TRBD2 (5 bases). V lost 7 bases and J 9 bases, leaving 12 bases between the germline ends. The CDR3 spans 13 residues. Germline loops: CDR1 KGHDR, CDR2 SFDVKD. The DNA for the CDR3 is TGTGCCACCAGGGATCTTGGAGGCAACGTCCTGACTTTC. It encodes CATRDLGGNVLTF.

CDR3 loop: CASSVTERNKETQYF. CDR3 nucleotide sequence: TGTGCCAGCAGCGTAACGGAGCGGAACAAAGAGACCCAGTACTTC. The rearrangement joins TRBV9 to TRBJ2-5; D perhaps matches TRBD2 (5 bases). Germline V gene lookup returns CDR1 SGDLS and CDR2 YYNGEE. The germline V and J ends were trimmed by 1 base and 3 bases, with 13 bases remaining between them. The CDR3 has 15 residues.

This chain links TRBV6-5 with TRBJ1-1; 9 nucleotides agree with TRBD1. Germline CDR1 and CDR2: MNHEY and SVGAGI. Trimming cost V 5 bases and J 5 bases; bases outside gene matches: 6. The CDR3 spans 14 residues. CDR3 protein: CASSGTGSKTEAFF. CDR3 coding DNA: TGTGCCAGCAGTGGGACAGGGTCAAAGACTGAAGCTTTCTTT.

The CDR3 is CASSFTDRRDTQYF. The CDR3 DNA sequence: TGTGCCAGCAGTTTTACCGACCGGAGAGATACGCAGTATTTT. This rearrangement joins TRBV27 to TRBJ2-3, with no clear D. This CDR3 region has 14 residues. V was clipped by 3 bases and J by 5 bases, with 12 bases between them. In germline, CDR1 is MNHEY, CDR2 SMNVEV (reference sequence).

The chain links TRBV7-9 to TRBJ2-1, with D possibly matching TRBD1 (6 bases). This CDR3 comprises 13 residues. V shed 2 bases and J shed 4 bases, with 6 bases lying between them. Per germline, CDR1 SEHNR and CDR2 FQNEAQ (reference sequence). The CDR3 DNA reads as TGTGCCAGCAGCTTACAGGGGTACAATGAGCAGTTCTTC. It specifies CASSLQGYNEQFF.

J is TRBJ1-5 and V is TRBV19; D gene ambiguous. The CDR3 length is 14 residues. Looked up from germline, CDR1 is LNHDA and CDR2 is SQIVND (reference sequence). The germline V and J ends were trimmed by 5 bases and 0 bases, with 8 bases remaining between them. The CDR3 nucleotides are TGTGCCAGTAGTGTTACAGATAGCAATCAGCCCCAGCATTTT. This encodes CASSVTDSNQPQHF.

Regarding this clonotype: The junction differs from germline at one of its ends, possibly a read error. The DNA for the CDR3 is TGTGCCAGCAACCAAGATCGATTGGGCCGCGGAGAAGCTTTCTTT. Protein: CASNQDRLGRGEAFF. J is TRBJ1-1 and V is TRBV4-2; D is unresolved. The CDR3 has 15 amino acids. CDR1 and CDR2 from the germline V gene are LGHNA and YNFKEQ.

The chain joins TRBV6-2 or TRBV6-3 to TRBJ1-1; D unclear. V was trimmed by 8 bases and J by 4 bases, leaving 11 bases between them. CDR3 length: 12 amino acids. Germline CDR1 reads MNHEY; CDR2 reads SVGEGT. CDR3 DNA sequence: TGTGCCAGCCGAACAAGGGCCACTGAAGCTTTCTTT. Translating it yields CASRTRATEAFF.

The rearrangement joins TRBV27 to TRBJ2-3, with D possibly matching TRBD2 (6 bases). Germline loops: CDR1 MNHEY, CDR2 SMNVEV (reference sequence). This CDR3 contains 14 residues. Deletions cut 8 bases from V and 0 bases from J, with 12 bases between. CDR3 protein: CASGLSGSTDTQYF. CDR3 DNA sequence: TGTGCCAGCGGGCTAAGCGGGAGCACAGATACGCAGTATTTT.

DNA of the CDR3: TGTGCCAGTATTGGCAGCTATGGCTACACCTTC. It codes for CASIGSYGYTF. This chain connects TRBV19 to TRBJ1-2, with D uncertain. CDR1 and CDR2 from the germline V gene are LNHDA and SQIVND (reference sequence). CDR3 length equals 11 residues. Trimming removed 7 bases from V and 4 bases from J, with 7 bases in between. Full variable domain (outside the CDR3, taken from reference TRBV19 and TRBJ1-2): DGGITQSPKYLFRKEGQNVTLSCEQNLNHDAMYWYRQDPGQGLRLIYYSQIVNDFQKGDIAEGYSVSREKKESFPLTVTSAQKNPTAFYLCASIGSYGYTFGSGTRLTVV.

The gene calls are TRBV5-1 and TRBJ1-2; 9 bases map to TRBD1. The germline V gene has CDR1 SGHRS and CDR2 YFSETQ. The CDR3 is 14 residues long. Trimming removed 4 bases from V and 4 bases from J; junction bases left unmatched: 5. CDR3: CASSVDRGGYGYTF. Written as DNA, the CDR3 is TGCGCCAGCAGCGTGGACAGGGGCGGCTATGGCTACACCTTC.